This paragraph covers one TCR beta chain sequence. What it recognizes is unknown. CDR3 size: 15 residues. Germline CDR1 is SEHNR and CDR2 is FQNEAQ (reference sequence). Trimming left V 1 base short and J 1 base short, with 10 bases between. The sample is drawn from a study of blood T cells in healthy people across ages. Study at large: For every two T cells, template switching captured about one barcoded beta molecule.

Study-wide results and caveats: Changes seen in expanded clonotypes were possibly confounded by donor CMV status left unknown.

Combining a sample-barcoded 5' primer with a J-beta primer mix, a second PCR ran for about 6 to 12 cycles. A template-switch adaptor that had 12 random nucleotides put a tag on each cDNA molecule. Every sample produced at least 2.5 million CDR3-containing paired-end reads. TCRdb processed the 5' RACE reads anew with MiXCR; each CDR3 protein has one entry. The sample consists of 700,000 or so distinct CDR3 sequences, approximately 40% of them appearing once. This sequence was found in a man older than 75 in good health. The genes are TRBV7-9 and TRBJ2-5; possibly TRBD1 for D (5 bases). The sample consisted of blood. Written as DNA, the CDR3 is TGTGCCAGCAGCTTAGTGCAGGGCCCCCAAGAGACCCAGTACTTC. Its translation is CASSLVQGPQETQYF. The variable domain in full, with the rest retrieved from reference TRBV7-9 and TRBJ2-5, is DTGVSQNPRHKITKRGQNVTFRCDPISEHNRLYWYRQTLGQGPEFLTYFQNEAQLEKSRLLSDRFSAERPKGSFSTLEIQRTEQGDSAMYLCASSLVQGPQETQYFGPGTRLLVL.